The clone carrying this TCR beta chain was counted ten times or more. This sample was included in a study of neurological immune-mediated disorders. TCRdb reprocessed the 5' RACE reads with MiXCR, giving one entry per CDR3 protein. The sample lists 20,000 or so distinct CDR3 sequences, 6.5% to 9% occurring once. Germline CDR1 reads WSHSY; CDR2 reads SAAADI. The V end lost 8 bases, the J end lost 8 bases, and 21 bases lay between the germline ends. The CDR3 has 14 amino acids. V and J are TRBV10-2 and TRBJ1-1; D might be TRBD1 (5 bases). The source material was CD8+ T cells from blood. This TCR was sampled from a woman in her twenties or thirties with HTLV-1-associated myelopathy (HAM/TSP). The CDR3: CASATVLLGEEAFF. The CDR3 DNA reads as TGCGCCAGCGCCACGGTTTTGTTAGGGGAGGAAGCTTTCTTT.